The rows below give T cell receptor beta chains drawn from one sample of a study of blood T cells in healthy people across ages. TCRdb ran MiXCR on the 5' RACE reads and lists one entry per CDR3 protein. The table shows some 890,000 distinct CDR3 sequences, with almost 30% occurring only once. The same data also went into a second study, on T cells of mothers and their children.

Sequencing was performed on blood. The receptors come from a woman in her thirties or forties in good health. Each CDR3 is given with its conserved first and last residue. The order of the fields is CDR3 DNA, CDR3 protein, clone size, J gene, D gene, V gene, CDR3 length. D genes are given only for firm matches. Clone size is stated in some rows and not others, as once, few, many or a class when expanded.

TGTGCCAGCAGTGAGGGGGCGGGACATTATGAGCAGTTCTTC	CASSEGAGHYEQFF	NA	TRBJ2-1	NA	TRBV2	14
TGTGCCAGCACGGCAGGGGTCGGGCAGTACTTC	CASTAGVGQYF	NA	TRBJ2-7	NA	TRBV6-6	11
TGTGCCAGCAGCGTAGTACGGGGGGGCTCCACCGGGGAGCTGTTTTTT	CASSVVRGGSTGELFF	many	TRBJ2-2	TRBD2	TRBV9	16
TGTGCCAGCAGGTCAAGGGGGCGATTCTCTGGCTACACCTTC	CASRSRGRFSGYTF	NA	TRBJ1-2	TRBD1	TRBV7-2	14
TGCAGTGTTAGAGATCATGGACCCTCCTTAGTAGTCACCGGGGAGCTGTTTTTT	CSVRDHGPSLVVTGELFF	NA	TRBJ2-2	NA	TRBV20-1	18
TGCGCCAGCAGCTTGGCAGGGACCGGGCAGCCCCAGCATTTT	CASSLAGTGQPQHF	NA	TRBJ1-5	NA	TRBV5-1	14
TGTGCCGTAGGAGGGGGAAACGAGCAGTACTTC	CAVGGGNEQYF	few	TRBJ2-7	NA	TRBV7-9	11
TGTGCCAGTAGTAATTCGAGGGTCGTCTATGGCTACACCTTC	CASSNSRVVYGYTF	many	TRBJ1-2	NA	TRBV19	14
TGTGCCAGCAGTGATCTCGGATCTAATGAAAAACTGTTTTTT	CASSDLGSNEKLFF	NA	TRBJ1-4	NA	TRBV25-1	14
TGTGCCAGCAGTACACCCCTGAACACTGAAGCTTTCTTT	CASSTPLNTEAFF	NA	TRBJ1-1	NA	TRBV28	13
TGCGCCAGCAGCCAACACCCCCGAGACAGGTTTAATCAGCCCCAGCATTTT	CASSQHPRDRFNQPQHF	few	TRBJ1-5	NA	TRBV4-1	17
TGTGCCAACAGCCCCGGACAGCCAGATACGCAGTATTTT	CANSPGQPDTQYF	NA	TRBJ2-3	NA	TRBV7-3	13
TGTGCCAGCAGCCCCCCAGGGGTCGATACGCAGTATTTT	CASSPPGVDTQYF	NA	TRBJ2-3	NA	TRBV27	13
TGTGCCAGCAGTTTAAGGGCGCTTGAAGCTTTCTTT	CASSLRALEAFF	NA	TRBJ1-1	NA	TRBV28	12
TGTGCCAGCAGTTACTCGATGGGGAATGAGCAGTTCTTC	CASSYSMGNEQFF	NA	TRBJ2-1	NA	TRBV6-5	13
TGTGCCAGCACCCCATTTCAGGCATTCGGGGACGGCTACACCTTC	CASTPFQAFGDGYTF	NA	TRBJ1-2	NA	TRBV6-5	15
TGTGCCAGTAGTATAGGGGACCTTGGGGATACGCAGTATTTT	CASSIGDLGDTQYF	NA	TRBJ2-3	NA	TRBV19	14
TGTGCCAGCTGGACCGGGACAGGGGGCGAGGGCTACACCTTC	CASWTGTGGEGYTF	many	TRBJ1-2	TRBD1	TRBV7-8	14
TGTGCCACCTCCCCGGGAGGCTACAATGAGCAGTTCTTC	CATSPGGYNEQFF	NA	TRBJ2-1	TRBD2	TRBV9	13
TGCAGCGTTGTCGTGACCGGGACTAGTTACGAGCAGTACTTC	CSVVVTGTSYEQYF	many	TRBJ2-7	TRBD2	TRBV29-1	14
TGTGCCAGCAGCTTGGACACCTGGGTTCACACAGATACGCAGTATTTT	CASSLDTWVHTDTQYF	NA	TRBJ2-3	NA	TRBV5-4	16
TGTGCCAGCAGTTTGCCCAGTATGAACACTGAAGCTTTCTTT	CASSLPSMNTEAFF	few	TRBJ1-1	NA	TRBV28	14
TGCAGTGCTTCGACCACTAGCGGGGCAGCAGCCGCGTACTTC	CSASTTSGAAAAYF	NA	TRBJ2-7	TRBD2	TRBV20-1	14